This T cell receptor beta chain is from a study of shared clonotypes between healthy human individuals. About the study: Donors had three CD4 naive, three CD4 memory, two CD8 naive and one CD8 memory plate apiece.

In the naive CD8 group, cells lacked CD45RO and were positively selected for CCR7, so terminally differentiated effector memory CD45RA+ cells were left out. Donors, healthy HIV-negative adults, lacked recent acute infections or vaccinations. Per the authors' pipeline: With immunoSEQ giving junction-only sequences and no quality scores, filtering differed. Generated by immunoSEQ multiplex PCR, the TCRdb table keeps only in-frame clones and is missing some. V and J calls plus clone size are reproduced from that table; the DNA served to infer D and trimming. The data contain about 2.2 million clones, about 93% of them singletons. With 0 bases clipped from V and 4 bases from J, the junction kept 12 bases outside the gene matches. In germline, CDR1 is KGHSH, CDR2 LQKENI. The CDR3 runs to 18 residues.

The clonotype comes from a young man in good health. Some clones in this sample may be carry-over from other donors' samples. The chain couples TRBV18 to TRBJ1-1, with 9 positions matching TRBD1. Sequencing input: naive CD8+ T cells from PBMCs. The CDR3 reads CASSPPVNRDRAGTEAFF. CDR3 in DNA: TGTGCCAGCTCACCACCGGTTAACCGGGACAGGGCCGGCACTGAAGCTTTCTTT.